The 18 T cell receptor beta chains given below trace back to one sample, sequenced in a study of shared clonotypes between healthy human individuals. Selected positively for CCR7 and CD45RO-negative, naive CD8 cells excluded terminally differentiated effector memory CD45RA+ cells. TCRdb's copy holds only in-frame clones and misses some; the assay was immunoSEQ multiplex PCR. The repertoire holds 2 million or so clones, with approximately 94% as singletons. The sequenced sample consisted of naive CD8+ T cells sorted from blood. The receptors originated from a man between 18 and 29 years old in good health.

The gene calls are TRBV5-4 and TRBJ2-3; 10 bases are a match to TRBD1. CDR3 length: 16 amino acids. J was trimmed by 3 bases and V by 2 bases; bases with no gene match: 6. Germline V gene lookup returns CDR1 SGHNT and CDR2 YYREEE (reference sequence). Written as DNA, the CDR3 is TGTGCCAGCAGCTTTGACAGGGGGCTGAGAACAGATACGCAGTATTTT. As protein: CASSFDRGLRTDTQYF.

Details on this clone: Different DNA sequences within this sample yield the same CDR3. The J gene is TRBJ1-5, the V gene TRBV5-6; D call uncertain. CDR3 length: 14 residues. V was trimmed by 0 bases and J by 1 base, leaving 5 bases between them. From germline, CDR1 is SGHDT and CDR2 YYEEEE. The CDR3 DNA follows: TGTGCCAGCAGCTTGGGAGGGAGCAATCAGCCCCAGCATTTT. Its translation is CASSLGGSNQPQHF.

The chain couples TRBV7-2 to TRBJ2-1, with D uncertain. CDR3 size: 14 residues. V lost 5 bases to trimming and J lost 2 bases, with 10 bases between them. Germline V gene lookup returns CDR1 SGHTA and CDR2 FQGNSA. Written as DNA, the CDR3 is TGTGCCAGCAGCCCCTTGGGTACCTACAATGAGCAGTTCTTC. Encoded protein: CASSPLGTYNEQFF.

As to this clone: This may come from a read error, since a much larger clone is one base off. The rearrangement uses TRBV29-1 and TRBJ2-7; 7 bases are a match to TRBD1. Germline V CDR1 and CDR2: SQVTM, ANQGSEA. Trimming at V came to 4 bases and at J to 3 bases, leaving 3 bases not matched to a gene. There are 12 residues in the CDR3. The DNA for the CDR3 is TGCAGCGTTGGGGCAGGGGGCTACGAGCAGTACTTC. It codes for CSVGAGGYEQYF.

The V gene is TRBV5-6, the J gene TRBJ2-3; perhaps TRBD2 as D (6 bases). Germline V gene lookup returns CDR1 SGHDT and CDR2 YYEEEE. CDR3 length equals 16 residues. The germline V and J ends were trimmed by 2 bases and 6 bases, with 19 bases remaining between them. CDR3 sequence reads: CASSFSQDYLRDTQYF. The DNA of the CDR3 is TGTGCCAGCAGCTTTAGTCAGGACTATTTGAGGGATACGCAGTATTTT.

The CDR3 protein is CASSQDWPSGSDSYNEQFF. Written as DNA, the CDR3 is TGCGCCAGCAGCCAAGATTGGCCTAGCGGGAGCGATTCCTACAATGAGCAGTTCTTC. The chain employs TRBV4-3 and TRBJ2-1, with TRBD2 matching 10 bases. This CDR3 has 19 amino acids. Germline CDR1 reads LGHNA; CDR2 reads YSLEER. V gave up 0 bases and J gave up 1 base; unmatched junction bases: 9.

The J gene is TRBJ2-1, the V gene TRBV4-3; 9 nucleotides agree with TRBD1. The length of the CDR3 is 17 residues. Germline V gene sequence: CDR1 LGHNA, CDR2 YSLEER. V lost 0 bases to trimming and J lost 8 bases; unmatched junction nucleotides: 11. CDR3 DNA: TGCGCCAGCAGCCAAGATTTCTCCGGGACAGGGTTCGATGAGCAGTTCTTC. Translating gives CASSQDFSGTGFDEQFF.

This clone came up once. Other DNA sequences from this sample encode an identical CDR3 as well. The chain recombines TRBV7-9 with TRBJ1-2; D is perhaps TRBD1 (6 bases). CDR3 length: 15 amino acids. V lost 1 base and J 1 base, leaving 10 bases between the germline ends. Germline V gives CDR1 SEHNR, CDR2 FQNEAQ (reference sequence). The CDR3 DNA sequence: TGTGCCAGCAGCTTAGGGGCAGGGGTTAACTATGGCTACACCTTC. Translated, it gives CASSLGAGVNYGYTF.

The chain recombines TRBV13 with TRBJ1-1; 9 bases agree with TRBD1. The CDR3 contains 16 residues. V lost 5 bases, J lost 1 base, and 8 bases stayed unmatched. Germline CDR1 reads PRHDT; CDR2 reads FYEKMQ (reference sequence). For the CDR3, the DNA is TGTGCCAGCAGCCCCGGGACAGGGTGGGGGAACACTGAAGCTTTCTTT. Encoded protein: CASSPGTGWGNTEAFF.

The V call is TRBV27, the J call TRBJ1-1, with TRBD1 identical over 7 bases. This CDR3 spans 17 amino acids. The germline CDR1 and CDR2 sequences are MNHEY and SMNVEV (reference sequence). V shed 0 bases and J 3 bases; nucleotides not matched to a gene: 10. CDR3 loop: CASSLSPRGAKDTEAFF. The CDR3 DNA reads as TGTGCCAGCAGTTTATCCCCCAGGGGGGCAAAGGACACTGAAGCTTTCTTT.

The chain combines TRBV25-1 with TRBJ2-5, with 8 positions matching TRBD2. The CDR3 runs 15 residues. V lost 7 bases, J lost 5 bases, and 12 bases stayed unmatched. In germline, CDR1 is MGHDK, CDR2 SYGVNS. CDR3 nucleotides: TGTGCCAGCATAGCCGGGGGGGAGTATGGGGAGACCCAGTACTTC. It encodes CASIAGGEYGETQYF.

The V gene is TRBV5-6, the J gene TRBJ1-1; 7 bases match TRBD1. Germline CDR1 SGHDT, CDR2 YYEEEE. There are 12 residues in the CDR3. With V trimmed by 1 base and J by 11 bases, 5 bases remained unmatched. The CDR3 sequence is CASSLLETGAFF. CDR3 coding DNA: TGTGCCAGCAGCTTGCTTGAGACAGGGGCTTTCTTT. Supplemented by reference TRBV5-6 and TRBJ1-1, the full variable domain reads DAGVTQSPTHLIKTRGQQVTLRCSPKSGHDTVSWYQQALGQGPQFIFQYYEEEERQRGNFPDRFSGHQFPNYSSELNVNALLLGDSALYLCASSLLETGAFFGQGTRLTVV.

The rearrangement uses TRBV7-9 and TRBJ1-3; D might be TRBD1 (5 bases). The CDR3 length is 15 residues. Germline V gene sequence: CDR1 SEHNR, CDR2 FQNEAQ (reference sequence). The germline V and J ends were trimmed by 5 bases and 5 bases, with 16 bases remaining between them. CDR3 DNA sequence: TGTGCCAGCAGCCGACAGATCAGCGACAGAAACACCATATATTTT. Amino acids: CASSRQISDRNTIYF.

V is TRBV27 and J is TRBJ1-2; D gene unclear. The V end was cut by 5 bases, the J end by 2 bases, with 12 bases between. In germline, CDR1 is MNHEY, CDR2 SMNVEV (reference sequence). This CDR3 spans 14 amino acids. For the CDR3, the DNA is TGTGCCAGCAGTCCGGGGTCCGGGAACTATGGCTACACCTTC. This sequence encodes CASSPGSGNYGYTF.

This chain uses TRBV28 with TRBJ2-2, with a tentative D call TRBD2 (5 bases). CDR3 size: 14 residues. Per the germline V gene, CDR1 is MDHEN and CDR2 is SYDVKM. V was clipped by 6 bases and J by 7 bases, with 15 bases between them. CDR3 bases: TGTGCCAGCAGAACCACCGGGATTGTCGGGGAGCTGTTTTTT. This gives the protein CASRTTGIVGELFF.

V and J are TRBV2 and TRBJ2-6; D unresolved. The V gene's germline CDR1 is SNHLY and CDR2 FYNNEI. V was shortened by 5 bases and J by 1 base, with 15 bases between the two germline ends. This CDR3 spans 17 amino acids. The CDR3: CASSQGRADSGANVLTF. CDR3 DNA: TGTGCCAGCAGTCAAGGCCGGGCGGATTCTGGGGCCAACGTCCTGACTTTC. The complete variable domain, with remaining parts taken from reference TRBV2 and TRBJ2-6, reads EPEVTQTPSHQVTQMGQEVILRCVPISNHLYFYWYRQILGQKVEFLVSFYNNEISEKSEIFDDQFSVERPDGSNFTLKIRSTKLEDSAMYFCASSQGRADSGANVLTFGAGSRLTVL.

This clone was detected once. This chain uses TRBV7-9 with TRBJ2-3; TRBD2 might be the D (5 bases). Germline V lookup: CDR1 SEHNR, CDR2 FQNEAQ (reference sequence). The CDR3 has 13 residues. V was pared by 3 bases and J by 5 bases, with 9 bases between. The CDR3, as DNA: TGTGCCAGCAGCTTGGAGGTGGGAGATACGCAGTATTTT. This translates into CASSLEVGDTQYF.

The chain is built from TRBV9 and TRBJ2-2, with 7 bases lining up with TRBD2. This CDR3 has 17 amino acids. J gave up 2 bases and V 4 bases, and 11 bases lay outside the gene matches. Germline CDR1 and CDR2: SGDLS and YYNGEE. The CDR3 DNA reads as TGTGCCAGCAGCCATCCCCCTAGCGGCGTTAACACCGGGGAGCTGTTTTTT. Its translation is CASSHPPSGVNTGELFF. Variable domain in full (rest from reference TRBV9 and TRBJ2-2): DSGVTQTPKHLITATGQRVTLRCSPRSGDLSVYWYQQSLDQGLQFLIQYYNGEERAKGNILERFSAQQFPDLHSELNLSSLELGDSALYFCASSHPPSGVNTGELFFGEGSRLTVL.